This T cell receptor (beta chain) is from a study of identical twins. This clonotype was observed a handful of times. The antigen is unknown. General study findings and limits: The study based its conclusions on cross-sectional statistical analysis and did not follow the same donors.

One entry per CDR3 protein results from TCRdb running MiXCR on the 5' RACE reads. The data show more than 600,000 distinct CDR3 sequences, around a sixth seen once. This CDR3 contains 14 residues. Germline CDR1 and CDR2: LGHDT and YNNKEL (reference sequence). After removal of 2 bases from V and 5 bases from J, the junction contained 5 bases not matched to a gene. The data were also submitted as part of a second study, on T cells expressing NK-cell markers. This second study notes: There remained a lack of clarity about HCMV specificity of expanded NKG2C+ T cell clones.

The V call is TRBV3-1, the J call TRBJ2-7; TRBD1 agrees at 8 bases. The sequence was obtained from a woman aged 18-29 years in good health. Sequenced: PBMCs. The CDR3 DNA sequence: TGTGCCAGCAGCCAATATGGGACAGGAGACGAGCAGTACTTC. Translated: CASSQYGTGDEQYF.